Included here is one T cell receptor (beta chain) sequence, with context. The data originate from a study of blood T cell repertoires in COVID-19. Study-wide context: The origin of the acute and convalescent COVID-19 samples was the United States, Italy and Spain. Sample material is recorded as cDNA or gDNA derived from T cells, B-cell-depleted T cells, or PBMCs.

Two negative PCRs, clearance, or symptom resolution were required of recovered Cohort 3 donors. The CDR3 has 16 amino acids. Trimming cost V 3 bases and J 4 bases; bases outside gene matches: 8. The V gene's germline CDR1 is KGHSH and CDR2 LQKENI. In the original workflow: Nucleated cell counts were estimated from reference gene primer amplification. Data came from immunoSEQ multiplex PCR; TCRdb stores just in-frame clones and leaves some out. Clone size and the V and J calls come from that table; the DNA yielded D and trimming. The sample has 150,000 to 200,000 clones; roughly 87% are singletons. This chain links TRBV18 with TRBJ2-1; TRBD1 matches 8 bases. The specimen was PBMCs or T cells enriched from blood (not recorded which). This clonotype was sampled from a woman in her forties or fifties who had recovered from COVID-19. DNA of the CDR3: TGTGCCAGCTCACCTTTAGGACAGGGCCCTTACAATGAGCAGTTCTTC. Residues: CASSPLGQGPYNEQFF.